This T cell receptor (beta chain) was found in a study of PD-L1 blockade in urothelial cancer. Germline V lookup: CDR1 MNHNS, CDR2 SASEGT. This CDR3 has 15 residues. Trimming removed 1 base from V and 4 bases from J, with 10 bases in between. In its sample, this clone ranks as medium-sized (0.01 to 0.1%). The protocol was immunoSEQ multiplex PCR, while the TCRdb copy is restricted to in-frame clones and leaves out a portion. The sample has some 40,000 clones, 85% seen once. As for time point: pretreatment peripheral blood. Each patient contributed between 1 and 8 total time points of blood mononuclear cells, pretreatment and during treatment.

The chain uses TRBV6-1 and TRBJ1-4; tentatively, D is TRBD1 (6 bases). The clonotype originates from an older man with urothelial cancer. The sequencing here drew on PBMCs, taken around atezolizumab (anti-PD-L1) treatment. DNA of the CDR3: TGTGCCAGCAGTGAAGTATGGACAGATAATGAAAAACTGTTTTTT. Translation: CASSEVWTDNEKLFF.